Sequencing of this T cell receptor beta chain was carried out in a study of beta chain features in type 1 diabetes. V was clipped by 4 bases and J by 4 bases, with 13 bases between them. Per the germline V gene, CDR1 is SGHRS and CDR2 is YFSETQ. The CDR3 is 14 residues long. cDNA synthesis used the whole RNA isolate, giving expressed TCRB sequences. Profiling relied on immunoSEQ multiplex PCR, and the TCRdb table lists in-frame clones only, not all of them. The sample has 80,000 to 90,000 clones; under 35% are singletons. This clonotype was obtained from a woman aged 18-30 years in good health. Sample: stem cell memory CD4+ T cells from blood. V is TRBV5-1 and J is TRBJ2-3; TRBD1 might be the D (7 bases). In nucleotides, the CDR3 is TGCGCCAGCAGCGCGACTAGGGGGCCAGATACGCAGTATTTT. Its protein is CASSATRGPDTQYF.